A single sample gave rise to the 16 T cell receptor beta chains below, sequenced in a study of T-cell reconstitution after alpha-beta-depleted transplantation in children. The TCRbeta library incorporated unique molecular identifiers. TCRdb reprocessed the PCR reads via MiXCR and lists one record per CDR3 protein. The data contain roughly 420,000 distinct CDR3 sequences, around 15% of them singletons. The starting material was PBMCs, mostly from graft donor cells, obtained 360 days after TCRalphabeta/CD19-depleted stem cell transplant. These receptors came from a boy under two years old who had a stem cell transplant for Wiskott-Aldrich syndrome, so the T cells may come from the graft donor.

This clonotype was detected a few times. The V gene is TRBV5-5, the J gene TRBJ2-3; possible D gene TRBD2, 5 bases. This CDR3 is 16 amino acids long. The V gene's germline CDR1 is SGHKS and CDR2 YYEKEE (reference sequence). V lost 4 bases, J lost 5 bases, and 20 bases lay in between. The CDR3 coding sequence is TGTGCCAGCAGCCACCGAGTAGCCGGGAAGGTAGATACGCAGTATTTT. This sequence encodes CASSHRVAGKVDTQYF.

The rearrangement links TRBV24-1 to TRBJ2-2; the D is unclear. The V and J ends lost 5 bases and 2 bases respectively, with 5 bases between them. This CDR3 region has 13 residues. The germline gives CDR1 KGHDR, CDR2 SFDVKD. In DNA form, the CDR3 reads TGTGCCACCAGTGCGGCTAACACCGGGGAGCTGTTTTTT. It translates to CATSAANTGELFF.

The V call is TRBV25-1, the J call TRBJ1-1; D is unclear. This CDR3 is built from 13 residues. The germline V and J ends were trimmed by 6 bases and 5 bases, with 13 bases remaining between them. CDR1 and CDR2 (germline): MGHDK, SYGVNS. The CDR3 spells CASRDPSGTEAFF. In DNA form, the CDR3 reads TGTGCCAGCAGGGACCCTAGTGGGACTGAAGCTTTCTTT.

This clonotype was seen a handful of times. V is TRBV4-3 and J is TRBJ2-3; 13 positions agree with TRBD2. The CDR3 consists of 15 residues. With V trimmed by 5 bases and J by 4 bases, 3 bases remained unmatched. CDR1 and CDR2 (germline): LGHNA, YSLEER. CDR3 DNA sequence: TGCGCCAGCAGCGGACTAGCGGGAGCATCAGATACGCAGTATTTT. It is translated as CASSGLAGASDTQYF.

This clonotype was detected many times. The chain links TRBV5-1 to TRBJ1-3, with a weak D call TRBD1 (5 bases). CDR3 length: 15 residues. Germline CDR1 is SGHRS and CDR2 is YFSETQ. V gave up 4 bases and J gave up 0 bases, with 11 bases separating them. This CDR3 reads CASSPGPLSGNTIYF. The CDR3 bases are TGCGCCAGCAGCCCGGGACCTCTCTCTGGAAACACCATATATTTT.

This clonotype appeared a few times. The CDR3: CASGNIQYF. The CDR3 region has the DNA TGTGCCAGCGGAAACATTCAGTACTTC. The V and J genes are TRBV9 and TRBJ2-4; no clear D gene. This CDR3 is built from 9 residues. V was trimmed by 7 bases and J by 6 bases, leaving 2 bases between them. CDR1 is SGDLS and CDR2 is YYNGEE in the germline V gene.

This clonotype was picked up a small number of times. The genes are TRBV12-3 or TRBV12-4 and TRBJ2-1; 9 nucleotides align to TRBD1. This CDR3 region has 14 residues. V was clipped by 4 bases and J by 8 bases; unmatched bases: 6. Here the CDR3 DNA reads TGTGCCAGCAGTTATGGGACAGGGAGGGATGAGCAGTTCTTC. This translates into CASSYGTGRDEQFF.

The chain employs TRBV18 and TRBJ2-5, with 9 bases matching TRBD2. The CDR3 contains 15 residues. Germline loops: CDR1 KGHSH, CDR2 LQKENI. Losses at the gene ends were 3 bases for V and 3 bases for J; bases not matched to a gene: 5. The CDR3 bases are TGTGCCAGCTCACCGCGACTAGCGGCAGAAGAGACCCAGTACTTC. Translated: CASSPRLAAEETQYF.

This clonotype has just a few counts. This chain connects TRBV20-1 to TRBJ2-5; a weak D match, TRBD2 (7 bases). Germline CDR1 DFQATT, CDR2 SNEGSKA (reference sequence). The CDR3 consists of 11 residues. For the CDR3, the DNA is TGCAGAATGGGGGGGCCAGAGACCCAGTACTTC. Amino acids: CRMGGPETQYF.

This clonotype came up many times. The CDR3 DNA is TGTGCCAGCACCCATTGGACCCGGGCAGTCTACGAGCAGTACTTC. It codes for CASTHWTRAVYEQYF. This chain links TRBV5-8 with TRBJ2-7, with unresolved D. The germline gives CDR1 SGHTS, CDR2 YDEGEE. V lost 6 bases and J lost 3, with 19 bases in between. The CDR3 runs 15 residues.

This clonotype has more than one count but fewer than ten. The chain uses TRBV12-3 or TRBV12-4 and TRBJ2-3; D is undetermined. The CDR3 consists of 12 residues. The V and J ends lost 6 bases and 2 bases respectively, with 6 bases between them. Here the CDR3 DNA reads TGTGCCAGCAGGGGCTACACAGATACGCAGTATTTT. It translates to CASRGYTDTQYF.

The sample holds a few counts of this clonotype. V and J are TRBV20-1 and TRBJ1-4, with D perhaps matching TRBD1 (5 bases). V shed 3 bases and J shed 8 bases, with 16 bases lying between them. Germline V gene sequence: CDR1 DFQATT, CDR2 SNEGSKA (reference sequence). CDR3 size: 14 residues. The CDR3 is CSASRPGWGEKLFF. The CDR3 DNA reads as TGCAGTGCTAGTCGGCCGGGTTGGGGGGAAAAACTGTTTTTT.

V gene TRBV5-1 combines with J gene TRBJ2-7; TRBD1 agrees at 9 bases. The CDR3 has 15 amino acids. With V trimmed by 0 bases and J by 10 bases, 11 bases remained unmatched. CDR1 SGHRS and CDR2 YFSETQ come from the germline V gene. In DNA form, the CDR3 reads TGCGCCAGCAGCTTGGGGTGGACAGGGGCCCGGGCTCAGTACTTC. As protein: CASSLGWTGARAQYF. The complete variable domain, with remaining parts taken from reference TRBV5-1 and TRBJ2-7, reads KAGVTQTPRYLIKTRGQQVTLSCSPISGHRSVSWYQQTPGQGLQFLFEYFSETQRNKGNFPGRFSGRQFSNSRSEMNVSTLELGDSALYLCASSLGWTGARAQYFGPGTRLTVT.

This clonotype was observed a few times. The chain is built from TRBV9 and TRBJ1-4; possible D gene TRBD1, 5 bases. Trimming stripped 3 bases from V and 9 bases from J, with 12 bases between. The CDR3 is 13 residues long. Germline lookup yields CDR1 SGDLS and CDR2 YYNGEE. CDR3 amino acids: CASSARDGKKLFF. The CDR3 DNA reads TGTGCCAGCAGCGCCCGGGACGGTAAAAAACTGTTTTTT.

This chain links TRBV20-1 with TRBJ2-5, with D perhaps matching TRBD1 or TRBD2 (7 bases each). Trimming took 6 bases from V and 4 from J, leaving 18 bases between them. The CDR3 totals 14 residues. CDR1 is DFQATT, CDR2 SNEGSKA, per germline (reference sequence). As DNA, the CDR3 is TGCAGTGCCCCCATGACAGGGAGGGGAGAGACCCAGTACTTC. The encoded protein is CSAPMTGRGETQYF.

The rearrangement links TRBV5-1 to TRBJ2-6; D uncertain. V was trimmed by 4 bases and J by 6 bases, leaving 8 bases between them. The CDR3 totals 13 residues. The germline V gene has CDR1 SGHRS and CDR2 YFSETQ. DNA for the CDR3: TGCGCCAGCAGCCCTTATTTGGCCAACGTCCTGACTTTC. Residues: CASSPYLANVLTF.